The entry below describes one T cell receptor beta chain. What it binds is not known. This record comes from a study of T-cell memory formation after mild COVID-19. The overall study: The two donors had largely donor-specific TCR clusters.

Findings of the study overall: Clones that contracted clustered mainly in CM and EM if CD4+ and in EMRA if CD8+.

5'RACE primed from the constant segment yielded TCR alpha and TCR beta cDNA libraries bearing sample barcodes and UMIs. One entry per CDR3 protein, called by TCRdb with MiXCR from the 5' RACE reads. The data hold under 450,000 distinct CDR3 sequences, with around an eighth observed a single time. This CDR3 has 18 residues. Trimming removed 5 bases from V and 3 bases from J; junction bases left unmatched: 14. In germline, CDR1 is SGHAT, CDR2 FQNNGV. The clonotype was recovered from a man aged 18 to 29 who had mild COVID-19 (a few samples of this study predate the infection). Cell type and time point are not known. The sample comprised PBMCs or a T cell subset sorted from them (not recorded which). The chain uses TRBV11-2 and TRBJ2-2; 8 bases match TRBD1. CDR3 residues: CASSVRQGNKVDTGELFF. Here the CDR3 DNA reads TGTGCCAGCAGCGTAAGACAGGGGAATAAAGTGGACACCGGGGAGCTGTTTTTT. The variable domain in full, with the rest retrieved from reference TRBV11-2 and TRBJ2-2, is EAGVAQSPRYKIIEKRQSVAFWCNPISGHATLYWYQQILGQGPKLLIQFQNNGVVDDSQLPKDRFSAERLKGVDSTLKIQPAKLEDSAVYLCASSVRQGNKVDTGELFFGEGSRLTVL.